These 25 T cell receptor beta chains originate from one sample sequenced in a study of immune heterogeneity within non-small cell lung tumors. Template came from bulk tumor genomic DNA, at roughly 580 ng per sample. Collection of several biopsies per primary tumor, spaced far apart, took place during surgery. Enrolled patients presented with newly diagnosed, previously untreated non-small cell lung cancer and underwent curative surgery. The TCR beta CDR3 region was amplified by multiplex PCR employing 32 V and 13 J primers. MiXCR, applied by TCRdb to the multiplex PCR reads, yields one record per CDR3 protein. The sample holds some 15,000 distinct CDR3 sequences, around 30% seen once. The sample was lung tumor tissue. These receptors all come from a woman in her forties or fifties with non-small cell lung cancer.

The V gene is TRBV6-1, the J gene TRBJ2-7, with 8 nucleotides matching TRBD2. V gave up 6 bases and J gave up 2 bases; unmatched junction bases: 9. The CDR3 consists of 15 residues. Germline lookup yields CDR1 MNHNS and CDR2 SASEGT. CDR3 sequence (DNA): TGTGCCAGCAGCTCACTAGCGGCTGACCCCTACGAGCAGTACTTC. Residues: CASSSLAADPYEQYF.

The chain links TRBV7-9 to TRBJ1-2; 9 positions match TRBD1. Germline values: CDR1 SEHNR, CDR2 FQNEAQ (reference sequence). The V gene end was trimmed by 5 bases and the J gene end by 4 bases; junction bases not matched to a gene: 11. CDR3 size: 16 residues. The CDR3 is CASSRSGTGQLYGYTF. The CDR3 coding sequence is TGTGCCAGCAGCCGTTCCGGGACAGGGCAACTCTATGGCTACACCTTC.

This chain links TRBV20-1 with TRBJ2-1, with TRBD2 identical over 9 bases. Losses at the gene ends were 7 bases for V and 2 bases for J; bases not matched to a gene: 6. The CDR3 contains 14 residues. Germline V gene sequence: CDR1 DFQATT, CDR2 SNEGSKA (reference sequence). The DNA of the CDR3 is TGCAGTGTCCGCGCGGGGGGGGCCTACAATGAGCAGTTCTTC. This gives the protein CSVRAGGAYNEQFF.

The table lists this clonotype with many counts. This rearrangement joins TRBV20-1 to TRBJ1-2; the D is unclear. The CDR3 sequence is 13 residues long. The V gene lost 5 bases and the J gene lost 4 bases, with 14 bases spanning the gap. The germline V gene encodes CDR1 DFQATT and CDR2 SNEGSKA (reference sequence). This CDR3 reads CSASWAEGYGYTF. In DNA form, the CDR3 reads TGCAGTGCTTCTTGGGCGGAAGGCTATGGCTACACCTTC.

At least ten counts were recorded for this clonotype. CDR3 loop: CASSVDSGGLDNEQFF. CDR3 nucleotide sequence: TGTGCCAGCAGCGTAGACAGCGGGGGGCTCGACAATGAGCAGTTCTTC. J is TRBJ2-1 and V is TRBV9; 9 bases line up with TRBD2. V lost 0 bases, J lost 5 bases, and 6 bases stayed unmatched. CDR3 length: 16 amino acids. Germline V gives CDR1 SGDLS, CDR2 YYNGEE.

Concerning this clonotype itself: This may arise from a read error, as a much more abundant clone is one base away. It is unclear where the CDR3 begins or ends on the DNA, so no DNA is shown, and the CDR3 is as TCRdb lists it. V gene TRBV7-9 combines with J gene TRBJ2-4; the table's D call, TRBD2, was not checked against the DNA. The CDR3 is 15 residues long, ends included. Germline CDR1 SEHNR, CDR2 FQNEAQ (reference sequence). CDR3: CASSFGGGNKNIKYF.

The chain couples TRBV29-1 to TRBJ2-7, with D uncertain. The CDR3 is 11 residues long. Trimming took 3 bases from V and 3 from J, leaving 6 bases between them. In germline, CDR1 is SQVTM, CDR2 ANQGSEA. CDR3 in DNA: TGCAGCGTTGAGGGCAACTACGAGCAGTACTTC. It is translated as CSVEGNYEQYF.

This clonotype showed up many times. The CDR3 is CAWSPQYHLSGANVLTF. DNA of the CDR3: TGTGCCTGGAGTCCTCAATATCACCTCTCTGGGGCCAACGTCCTGACTTTC. The V call is TRBV30, the J call TRBJ2-6, with D unclear. The CDR3 totals 17 residues. The germline V gene has CDR1 GTSNPN and CDR2 SVGIG (reference sequence). The V and J ends lost 2 bases and 0 bases respectively, with 14 bases between them.

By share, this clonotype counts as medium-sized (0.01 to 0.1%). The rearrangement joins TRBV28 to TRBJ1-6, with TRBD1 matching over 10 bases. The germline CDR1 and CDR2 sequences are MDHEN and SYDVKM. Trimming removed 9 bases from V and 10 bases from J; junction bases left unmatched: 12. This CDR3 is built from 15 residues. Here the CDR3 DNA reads TGTGCCAGTAACTCTCTCCCGGGACAGGGGTCACCCCTCCACTTT. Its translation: CASNSLPGQGSPLHF.

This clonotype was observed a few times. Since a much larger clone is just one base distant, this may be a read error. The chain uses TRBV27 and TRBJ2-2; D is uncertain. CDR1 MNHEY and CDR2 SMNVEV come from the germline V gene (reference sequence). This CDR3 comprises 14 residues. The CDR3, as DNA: TGTTCCAGCCGTATCCGGCGGCTCACCGGGGAGCTGTTTTTT. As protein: CSSRIRRLTGELFF.

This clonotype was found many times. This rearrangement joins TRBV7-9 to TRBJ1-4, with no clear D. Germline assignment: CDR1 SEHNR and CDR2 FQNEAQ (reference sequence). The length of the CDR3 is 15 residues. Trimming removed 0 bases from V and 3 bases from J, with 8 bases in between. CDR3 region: CASSLARTPNEKLFF. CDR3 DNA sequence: TGTGCCAGCAGCTTAGCTCGGACCCCTAATGAAAAACTGTTTTTT.

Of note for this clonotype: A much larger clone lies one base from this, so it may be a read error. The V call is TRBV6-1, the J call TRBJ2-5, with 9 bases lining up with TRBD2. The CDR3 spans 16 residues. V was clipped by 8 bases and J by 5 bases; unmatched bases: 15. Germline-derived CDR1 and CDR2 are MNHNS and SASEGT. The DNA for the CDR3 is TGTGCCAGCGGAAGGGCCCTAGCGGGATTGTGGGAGACCCAGTACTTC. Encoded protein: CASGRALAGLWETQYF.

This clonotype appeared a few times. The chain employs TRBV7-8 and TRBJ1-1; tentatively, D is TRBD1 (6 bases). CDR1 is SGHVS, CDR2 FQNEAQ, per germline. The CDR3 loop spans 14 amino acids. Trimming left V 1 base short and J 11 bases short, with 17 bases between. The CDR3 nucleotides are TGTGCCAGCAGCTTAGGACGGACAGTCCTCGGGGCTTTCTTT. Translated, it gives CASSLGRTVLGAFF. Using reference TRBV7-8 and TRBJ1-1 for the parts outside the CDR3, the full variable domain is GAGVSQSPRYKVAKRGQDVALRCDPISGHVSLFWYQQALGQGPEFLTYFQNEAQLDKSGLPSDRFFAERPEGSVSTLKIQRTQQEDSAVYLCASSLGRTVLGAFFGQGTRLTVV.

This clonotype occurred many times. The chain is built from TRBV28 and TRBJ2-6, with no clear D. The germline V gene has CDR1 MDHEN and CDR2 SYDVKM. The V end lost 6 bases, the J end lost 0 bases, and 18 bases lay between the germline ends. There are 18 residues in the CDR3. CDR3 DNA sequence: TGTGCCAGCAGGTCCGCGGAAGGAGACATCTCTGGGGCCAACGTCCTGACTTTC. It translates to CASRSAEGDISGANVLTF.

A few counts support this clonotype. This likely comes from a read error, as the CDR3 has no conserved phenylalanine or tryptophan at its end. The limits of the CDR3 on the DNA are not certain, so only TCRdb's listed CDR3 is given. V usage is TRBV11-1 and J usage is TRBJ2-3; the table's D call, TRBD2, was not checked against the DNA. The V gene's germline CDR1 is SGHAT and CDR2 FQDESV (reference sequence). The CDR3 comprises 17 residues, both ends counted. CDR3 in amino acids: CASSLLSGGAYEQYFGP.

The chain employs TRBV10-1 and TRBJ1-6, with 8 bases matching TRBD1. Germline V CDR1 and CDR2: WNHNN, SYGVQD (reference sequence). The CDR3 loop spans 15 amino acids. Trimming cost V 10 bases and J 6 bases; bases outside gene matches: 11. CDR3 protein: CATGGRVFSNSPLHF. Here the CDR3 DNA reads TGCGCCACAGGGGGCAGGGTCTTTAGTAATTCACCCCTCCACTTT.

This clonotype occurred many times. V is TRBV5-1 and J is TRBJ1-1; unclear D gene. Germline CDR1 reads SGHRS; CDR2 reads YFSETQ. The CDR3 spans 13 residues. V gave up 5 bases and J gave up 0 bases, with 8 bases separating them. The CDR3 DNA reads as TGCGCCAGCAGGGCTGGACTGAACACTGAAGCTTTCTTT. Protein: CASRAGLNTEAFF. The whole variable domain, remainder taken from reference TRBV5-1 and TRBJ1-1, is KAGVTQTPRYLIKTRGQQVTLSCSPISGHRSVSWYQQTPGQGLQFLFEYFSETQRNKGNFPGRFSGRQFSNSRSEMNVSTLELGDSALYLCASRAGLNTEAFFGQGTRLTVV.

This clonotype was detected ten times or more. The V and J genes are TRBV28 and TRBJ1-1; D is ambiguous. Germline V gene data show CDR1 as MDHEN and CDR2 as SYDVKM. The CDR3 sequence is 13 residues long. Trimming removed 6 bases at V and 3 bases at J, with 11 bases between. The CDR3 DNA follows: TGTGCCAGCAGGGGCGGGTTATACACTGAAGCTTTCTTT. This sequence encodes CASRGGLYTEAFF.

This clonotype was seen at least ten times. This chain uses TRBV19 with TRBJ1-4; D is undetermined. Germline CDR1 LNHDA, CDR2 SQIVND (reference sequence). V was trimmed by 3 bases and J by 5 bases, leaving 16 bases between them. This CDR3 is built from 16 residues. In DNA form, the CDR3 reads TGTGCCAGTAGTATGGGCGGTCTGGCAGGCAATGAAAAACTGTTTTTT. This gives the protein CASSMGGLAGNEKLFF.

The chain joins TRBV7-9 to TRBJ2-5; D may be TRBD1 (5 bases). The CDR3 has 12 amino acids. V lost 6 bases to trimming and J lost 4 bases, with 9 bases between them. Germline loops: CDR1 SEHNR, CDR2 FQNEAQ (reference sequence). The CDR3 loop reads CASSMTAETQYF. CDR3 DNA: TGTGCCAGCAGTATGACAGCAGAGACCCAGTACTTC.

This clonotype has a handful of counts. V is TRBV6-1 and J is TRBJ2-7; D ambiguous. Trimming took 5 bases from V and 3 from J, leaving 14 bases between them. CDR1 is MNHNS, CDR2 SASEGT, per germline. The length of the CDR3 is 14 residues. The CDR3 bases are TGTGCCAGCAGTTCCCCTTCTCACGGCTACGAGCAGTACTTC. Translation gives CASSSPSHGYEQYF.

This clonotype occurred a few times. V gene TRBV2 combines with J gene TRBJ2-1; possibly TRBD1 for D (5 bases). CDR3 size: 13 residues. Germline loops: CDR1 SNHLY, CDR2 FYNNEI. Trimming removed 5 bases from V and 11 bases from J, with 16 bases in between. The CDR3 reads CASSPDSRRKQFF. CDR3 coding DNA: TGTGCCAGCAGTCCCGACAGCCGCAGAAAGCAGTTCTTC.

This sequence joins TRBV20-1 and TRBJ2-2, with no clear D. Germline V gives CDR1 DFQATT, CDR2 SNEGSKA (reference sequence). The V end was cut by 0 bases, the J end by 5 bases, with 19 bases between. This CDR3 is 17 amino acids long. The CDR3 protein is CSARDPLFAVPTGELFF. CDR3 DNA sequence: TGCAGTGCTAGAGACCCCCTTTTTGCAGTACCGACCGGGGAGCTGTTTTTT.

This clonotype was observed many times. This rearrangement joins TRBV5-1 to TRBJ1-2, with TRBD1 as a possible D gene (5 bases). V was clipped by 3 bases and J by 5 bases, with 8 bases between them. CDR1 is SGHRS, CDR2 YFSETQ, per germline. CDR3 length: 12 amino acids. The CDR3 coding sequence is TGCGCCAGCAGCTACGGACATTATGGCTACACCTTC. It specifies CASSYGHYGYTF.

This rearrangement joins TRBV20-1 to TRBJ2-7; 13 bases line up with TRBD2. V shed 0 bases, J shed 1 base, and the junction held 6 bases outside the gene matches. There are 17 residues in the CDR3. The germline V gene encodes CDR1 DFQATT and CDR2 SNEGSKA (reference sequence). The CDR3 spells CSARDLTGLAGSYEQYF. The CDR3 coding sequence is TGCAGTGCTAGAGACTTGACGGGACTAGCGGGGTCCTACGAGCAGTACTTC.